This T cell receptor (beta chain) was sequenced for a study of cytomegalovirus exposure and HLA in healthy donors. Study outcomes and limitations: TCR beta sequences reportedly predicted most subjects' HLA-A and HLA-B alleles accurately. As a later analysis showed, a missense DCLRE1C variant was linked to trimming of TCR beta V- and J-genes. Immune exposure was documented only through CMV serostatus. The study carried out a later analysis of TCR beta sequences. It associated about 15,000 of them with specific HLA alleles at a false discovery rate of 0.05.

The CDR3 is 12 residues long. In germline, CDR1 is LNHDA, CDR2 SQIVND (reference sequence). Trimming left V 9 bases short and J 4 bases short, with 10 bases between. Primers for the PCR totalled 60 Vbeta and 13 Jbeta. The table came from immunoSEQ multiplex PCR; TCRdb's copy has only in-frame clones and leaves some out. The profile covers 200,000 to 250,000 clones, with approximately 85% appearing a single time and roughly 2.5% taken by the ten largest. Regarding this clone: The antigen remains unidentified.

The chain couples TRBV19 to TRBJ1-3; the D is unclear. The sequencing sample was made of PBMCs. The TCR originated in a middle-aged woman in good health and CMV-seronegative. CDR3 sequence reads: CASDGDGNTIYF. The CDR3 DNA follows: TGTGCCAGCGACGGAGACGGAAACACCATATATTTT.